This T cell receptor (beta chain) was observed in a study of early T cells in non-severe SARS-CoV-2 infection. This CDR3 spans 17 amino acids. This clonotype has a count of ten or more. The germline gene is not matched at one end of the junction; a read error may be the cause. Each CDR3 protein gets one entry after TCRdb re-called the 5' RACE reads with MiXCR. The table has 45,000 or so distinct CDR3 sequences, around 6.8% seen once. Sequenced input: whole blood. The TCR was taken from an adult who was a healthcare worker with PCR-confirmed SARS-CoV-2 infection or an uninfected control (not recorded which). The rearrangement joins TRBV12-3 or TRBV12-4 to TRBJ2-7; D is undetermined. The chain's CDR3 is CASSLDRIDRPHDPQNF. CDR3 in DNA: TGTGCCAGCAGTTTAGACCGAATTGATAGACCCCATGATCCCCAAAACTTC.